A selection of T cell receptor beta chains follows, all from one sample in a study of blood T cell repertoires in COVID-19. TCRdb's copy holds only in-frame clones and misses some; the assay was immunoSEQ multiplex PCR. The sample has tens of thousands of clones; roughly 74% are singletons. Sequenced: peripheral blood. The receptors were gathered from a human donor in a cohort sampled during active COVID-19. Each CDR3 is given with its conserved first and last residue. Fields, in order: CDR3 protein, CDR3 DNA, CDR3 length, clone size, J gene, D gene, V gene. D genes are given only for firm matches. Some rows mark clone size as missing; the rest say once, few, many or name a class of expanded clone.

cdr3_aa: CASTAGYEQYF
cdr3_nt: TGTGCCAGCACCGCGGGGTACGAGCAGTACTTC
cdr3_length: 11
clone_size: NA
j_call: TRBJ2-7
d_call: NA
v_call: TRBV7-2

cdr3_aa: CASSLPGLAAYEQYF
cdr3_nt: TGCGCCAGCAGCCTTCCGGGACTAGCGGCCTACGAGCAGTACTTC
cdr3_length: 15
clone_size: NA
j_call: TRBJ2-7
d_call: TRBD2
v_call: TRBV5-1

cdr3_aa: CASSGQGHLSGGYTF
cdr3_nt: TGTGCCAGTTCGGGACAGGGTCACCTTTCGGGGGGCTACACCTTC
cdr3_length: 15
clone_size: NA
j_call: TRBJ1-2
d_call: TRBD1
v_call: TRBV19

cdr3_aa: CASSTYSGSRETQYF
cdr3_nt: TGTGCCAGTAGTACATATAGCGGGAGTCGAGAGACCCAGTACTTC
cdr3_length: 15
clone_size: NA
j_call: TRBJ2-5
d_call: TRBD2
v_call: TRBV19

cdr3_aa: CASSPRTRNIQYF
cdr3_nt: TGTGCCAGCAGTCCACGGACAAGAAACATTCAGTACTTC
cdr3_length: 13
clone_size: NA
j_call: TRBJ2-4
d_call: NA
v_call: TRBV6-5

cdr3_aa: CASTSGQHYEQYF
cdr3_nt: TGTGCCAGCACGTCGGGACAACACTACGAGCAGTACTTC
cdr3_length: 13
clone_size: NA
j_call: TRBJ2-7
d_call: NA
v_call: TRBV6-5

cdr3_aa: CAWSVQIHRGLDF
cdr3_nt: TGTGCCTGGAGTGTACAGATCCACAGGGGACTCGATTTT
cdr3_length: 13
clone_size: NA
j_call: TRBJ1-4
d_call: TRBD1
v_call: TRBV30

cdr3_aa: CASSHDRGQETQYF
cdr3_nt: TGTGCCAGCAGTCATGACAGGGGACAAGAGACCCAGTACTTC
cdr3_length: 14
clone_size: NA
j_call: TRBJ2-5
d_call: TRBD1
v_call: TRBV6-2/TRBV6-3

cdr3_aa: CASSQSCGVWGTEAFF
cdr3_nt: TGCGCCAGCAGTCAATCGTGCGGGGTTTGGGGCACTGAAGCTTTCTTT
cdr3_length: 16
clone_size: once
j_call: TRBJ1-1
d_call: NA
v_call: TRBV23-1

cdr3_aa: CAWSVGQGAYEQYF
cdr3_nt: TGTGCCTGGAGTGTCGGACAGGGGGCATACGAGCAGTACTTC
cdr3_length: 14
clone_size: NA
j_call: TRBJ2-7
d_call: TRBD1
v_call: TRBV30

cdr3_aa: CASSYSSGSFSYNEQFF
cdr3_nt: TGTGCCAGCAGTTACTCTAGCGGGAGCTTCTCCTACAATGAGCAGTTCTTC
cdr3_length: 17
clone_size: NA
j_call: TRBJ2-1
d_call: TRBD2
v_call: TRBV6-2/TRBV6-3

cdr3_aa: CASSLGVGGRSDTQYF
cdr3_nt: TGTGCCAGCAGCTTAGGTGTGGGAGGGCGGTCAGATACGCAGTATTTT
cdr3_length: 16
clone_size: NA
j_call: TRBJ2-3
d_call: TRBD2
v_call: TRBV7-9

cdr3_aa: CASSWGQEETQYF
cdr3_nt: TGTGCCAGCAGTTGGGGACAGGAAGAGACCCAGTACTTC
cdr3_length: 13
clone_size: NA
j_call: TRBJ2-5
d_call: TRBD1
v_call: TRBV2

cdr3_aa: CASSLSTPSYEQYF
cdr3_nt: TGTGCCAGCAGTTTATCGACACCGTCCTACGAGCAGTACTTC
cdr3_length: 14
clone_size: NA
j_call: TRBJ2-7
d_call: NA
v_call: TRBV28

cdr3_aa: CASSSETGYGYTF
cdr3_nt: TGTGCCAGCAGTTCGGAGACAGGCTATGGCTACACCTTC
cdr3_length: 13
clone_size: medium-sized
j_call: TRBJ1-2
d_call: NA
v_call: TRBV6-5

cdr3_aa: CASSQDARDYGYTF
cdr3_nt: TGTGCCAGCAGCCAAGATGCCAGGGACTATGGCTACACCTTC
cdr3_length: 14
clone_size: NA
j_call: TRBJ1-2
d_call: NA
v_call: TRBV4-2

cdr3_aa: CASSRGYNEQFF
cdr3_nt: TGTGCCAGCAGCAGGGGCTACAATGAGCAGTTCTTC
cdr3_length: 12
clone_size: NA
j_call: TRBJ2-1
d_call: NA
v_call: TRBV6-5

cdr3_aa: CASSYRQRYEQYF
cdr3_nt: TGTGCCAGCAGTTACCGGCAGCGCTACGAGCAGTACTTC
cdr3_length: 13
clone_size: NA
j_call: TRBJ2-7
d_call: NA
v_call: TRBV6-2/TRBV6-3

cdr3_aa: CASSMVREDYGYTF
cdr3_nt: TGTGCCAGTAGTATGGTCAGGGAAGACTATGGCTACACCTTC
cdr3_length: 14
clone_size: NA
j_call: TRBJ1-2
d_call: NA
v_call: TRBV19

cdr3_aa: CASSARDRGIIEAGNEQFF
cdr3_nt: TGTGCCAGCAGCGCACGGGACAGGGGGATAATCGAAGCTGGCAATGAGCAGTTCTTC
cdr3_length: 19
clone_size: NA
j_call: TRBJ2-1
d_call: TRBD1
v_call: TRBV9

cdr3_aa: CASSLTGEGRTQYF
cdr3_nt: TGTGCCAGCAGCCTGACAGGGGAGGGACGGACCCAGTACTTC
cdr3_length: 14
clone_size: NA
j_call: TRBJ2-5
d_call: NA
v_call: TRBV5-6

cdr3_aa: CASSPGTSATDTQYF
cdr3_nt: TGTGCCAGCAGCCCGGGGACTAGCGCCACAGATACGCAGTATTTT
cdr3_length: 15
clone_size: NA
j_call: TRBJ2-3
d_call: TRBD2
v_call: TRBV7-8

cdr3_aa: CAWIGLAGNEQFF
cdr3_nt: TGTGCCTGGATTGGACTAGCGGGCAATGAGCAGTTCTTC
cdr3_length: 13
clone_size: few
j_call: TRBJ2-1
d_call: TRBD2
v_call: TRBV30

cdr3_aa: CAWSGTSGSYEQYF
cdr3_nt: TGTGCCTGGAGTGGGACTAGCGGGAGTTACGAGCAGTACTTC
cdr3_length: 14
clone_size: NA
j_call: TRBJ2-7
d_call: TRBD2
v_call: TRBV30

cdr3_aa: CASSLDRDGSSPLHF
cdr3_nt: TGTGCCAGCAGCTTGGACAGGGACGGTAGTTCACCCCTCCACTTT
cdr3_length: 15
clone_size: NA
j_call: TRBJ1-6
d_call: TRBD1
v_call: TRBV7-9

cdr3_aa: CASGIALAGPTYEQYF
cdr3_nt: TGTGCTAGTGGTATCGCACTAGCGGGGCCTACCTACGAGCAGTACTTC
cdr3_length: 16
clone_size: NA
j_call: TRBJ2-7
d_call: TRBD2
v_call: TRBV12-5

cdr3_aa: CASSLGLAGGPSYEQYF
cdr3_nt: TGCGCCAGCAGCCTGGGACTAGCGGGAGGGCCTTCCTACGAGCAGTACTTC
cdr3_length: 17
clone_size: NA
j_call: TRBJ2-7
d_call: TRBD2
v_call: TRBV4-3